A selection of T cell receptor beta chains follows, all from one sample in a study of blood T cell repertoires in COVID-19. The repertoire was sequenced with immunoSEQ multiplex PCR; TCRdb's copy has only in-frame clones and lacks some. The sample lists under 250,000 clones, about 94% occurring once. The sequenced sample was peripheral blood. The receptor set was obtained from a man between 60 and 75 years old with COVID-19, enrolled during active disease. CDR3s include the opening cysteine and the closing phenylalanine or tryptophan. The D gene is left open where the match is weak. Only some rows state a clone size, as once, few, many or a class for expanded clones.

j_call v_call d_call clone_size cdr3_nt cdr3_aa
TRBJ2-5 TRBV29-1 NA NA TGCAGCGTTGCCCTCAGAGGGGAGACCCAGTACTTC CSVALRGETQYF
TRBJ2-1 TRBV10-3 NA NA TGTGCCATCAGTGAGTCGTCGGGAGTAGGCTACAATGAGCAGTTCTTC CAISESSGVGYNEQFF
TRBJ1-6 TRBV2 NA NA TGTGCCAGCAGTGACGACGTGGGACAACGAAATTCACCCCTCCACTTT CASSDDVGQRNSPLHF
TRBJ1-2 TRBV19 TRBD1 NA TGTGCCAGTAGTATTGTCCAGGGGGGTTATGGCTACACCTTC CASSIVQGGYGYTF
TRBJ1-1 TRBV6-2/TRBV6-3 NA few TGTGCCAGCAGTTGGTCGCGCTTGAGGGCAGGAAATGAAGCTTTCTTT CASSWSRLRAGNEAFF
TRBJ1-5 TRBV30 NA NA TGTGCCTGGAGTGGAACAGGGATTCGGGGTGATCAGCCCCAGCATTTT CAWSGTGIRGDQPQHF
TRBJ2-3 TRBV6-2/TRBV6-3 NA NA TGTGCCAGCAGTGACCCCTTGACAACTTTCCCAGATACGCAGTATTTT CASSDPLTTFPDTQYF
TRBJ1-5 TRBV30 TRBD1 NA TGTGCCTGGCGGGACAGGGGGTTCAATCAGCCCCAGCATTTT CAWRDRGFNQPQHF
TRBJ2-7 TRBV19 TRBD2 NA TGTGCCAGTAGTGCAAGACTAGCGGGAGGGTCCTACGAGCAGTACTTC CASSARLAGGSYEQYF
TRBJ1-1 TRBV3-1/TRBV3-2 TRBD1 NA TGTGCCAGCAGCCAGACAGGGTGGTCTGAAGCTTTCTTT CASSQTGWSEAFF
TRBJ2-2 TRBV29-1 TRBD1 NA TGCAGCGTCAGACAGGGGGCAAACACCGGGGAGCTGTTTTTT CSVRQGANTGELFF
TRBJ2-7 TRBV18 TRBD2 NA TGTGCCAGCTCACCAATGGGACTAGCGGGAGGCCCTAGGGAGCAGTACTTC CASSPMGLAGGPREQYF
TRBJ1-5 TRBV6-5 NA NA TGTGCCAGCAGTCGGGACTTCGGACAGCCCCAGCATTTT CASSRDFGQPQHF
TRBJ2-3 TRBV27 TRBD1 NA TGTGCCAGCAGCCGGACAGGGGGCAGGGATACGCAGTATTTT CASSRTGGRDTQYF
TRBJ1-2 TRBV14 TRBD1 NA TGTGCCAGCAGCCCGACAGCGGACAGGGGGCGCAGCTATGGCTACACCTTC CASSPTADRGRSYGYTF
TRBJ1-1 TRBV6-5 TRBD1 NA TGTGCCAGCAGCGTCACAGGGGATATCACTGAAGCTTTCTTT CASSVTGDITEAFF
TRBJ2-1 TRBV29-1 TRBD1 NA TGCAGCGTTGGAAGACGAGGGACAGGGAGTAATGAGCAGTTCTTC CSVGRRGTGSNEQFF
TRBJ2-5 TRBV4-2 TRBD2 NA TGTGCCAGCAGCCAAGGATCTAGCGGGTACCAAGAGACCCAGTACTTC CASSQGSSGYQETQYF
TRBJ1-2 TRBV28 NA NA TGTGCCAGCAGGAGGACAGTAGAAAACTATGGCTACACCTTC CASRRTVENYGYTF
TRBJ1-1 TRBV5-1 NA NA TGCGCCAGCTCCGGGGGGGGACTGAACACTGAAGCTTTCTTT CASSGGGLNTEAFF
TRBJ2-1 TRBV5-1 TRBD1 NA TGCGCCAGCAGTATACAGGGGCTCTACAATGAGCAGTTCTTC CASSIQGLYNEQFF
TRBJ2-5 TRBV9 NA NA TGTGCCAGCAGCGTAACCATGGGGAGTCCCTCAGAGACCCAGTACTTC CASSVTMGSPSETQYF
TRBJ2-3 TRBV18 TRBD1 once TGTGCCAGCTTGACGCGGACAGGGAGCACAGATACGCAGTATTTT CASLTRTGSTDTQYF
TRBJ2-1 TRBV14 NA once TGTGCCAGCAGCCAACTGGGGAGAGTATACAATGAGCAGTTCTTC CASSQLGRVYNEQFF
TRBJ1-3 TRBV7-9 NA few TGTGCCAGCAGCCCCCGGGGTTTGGGCACCATATATTTT CASSPRGLGTIYF
TRBJ2-7 TRBV30 NA NA TGTGCCTGGAGTGTAAGTCACAGGGACCACGAGCAGTACTTC CAWSVSHRDHEQYF
TRBJ1-2 TRBV7-2 NA NA TGTGCCAGCAGCTTAGGGGCAAATAGTGCGGGCTACACCTTC CASSLGANSAGYTF
TRBJ1-2 TRBV29-1 NA NA TGCAGCGTTGAAGGTGGGGGGGAAAACTATGGCTACACCTTC CSVEGGGENYGYTF
TRBJ2-7 TRBV19 TRBD2 NA TGTGCCAGTAGTACGAGGGGCAGGGGAGCGCTAGCGGGTTCCTACGAGCAGTACTTC CASSTRGRGALAGSYEQYF
TRBJ1-3 TRBV9 TRBD1 NA TGTGCCAGCAGCTCCTTACAGGGGGTCTCTGGAAACACCATATATTTT CASSSLQGVSGNTIYF
TRBJ2-2 TRBV4-3 NA NA TGCGCCAGCAGCCAAGTTCAATCGGGGAGTCGGGAGCTGTTTTTT CASSQVQSGSRELFF
TRBJ1-2 TRBV18 NA NA TGTGCCAGCTCACCAGTAGGACAGGGCTACACCTTC CASSPVGQGYTF
TRBJ2-7 TRBV3-1/TRBV3-2 TRBD1 NA TGTGCCACCGGGGGCGGGACAGGGGTAAACACCTACGAGCAGTACTTC CATGGGTGVNTYEQYF
TRBJ2-7 TRBV2 NA once TGTGCCAGTGGCCTAGGTCCCGAGGGCTACGAGCAGTACTTC CASGLGPEGYEQYF
TRBJ2-1 TRBV9 TRBD2 NA TGTGCCAGCAGCGTAGTTGGGGCTAGCGGGAGGGCCTCCTACAATGAGCAGTTCTTC CASSVVGASGRASYNEQFF
TRBJ1-5 TRBV25-1 TRBD1 NA TGTGCCAGCAGGGGACAGGAGGGTCAGCCCCAGCATTTT CASRGQEGQPQHF
TRBJ2-7 TRBV10-1 NA NA TGCGCCAGCAGTGAAAGGGGCTCCTACGAGCAGTACTTC CASSERGSYEQYF
TRBJ1-6 TRBV3-1/TRBV3-2 TRBD1 NA TGTGCCAGCAGCCCGAGGACAGGGGTTAGATCACCCCTCCACTTT CASSPRTGVRSPLHF
TRBJ2-1 TRBV27 TRBD1 NA TGTGCCAGTCCAGGACAGGGGGCCGGGGATGAGCAGTTCTTC CASPGQGAGDEQFF
TRBJ2-7 TRBV3-1/TRBV3-2 TRBD1 NA TGTGCCAGCAGCCGGGACAGTCTTTACTCCTACGAGCAGTACTTC CASSRDSLYSYEQYF
TRBJ1-4 TRBV6-6 NA NA TGTGCCAGCAGCCCCCCGCGGGGAAGCACTAATGAAAAACTGTTTTTT CASSPPRGSTNEKLFF
TRBJ2-3 TRBV7-8 TRBD2 once TGTGCCAGCAGCGCTCCGGGACTAGCGGGAGGGTTGACGAGCACAGATACGCAGTATTTT CASSAPGLAGGLTSTDTQYF
TRBJ2-1 TRBV10-3 TRBD2 once TGTGCCACCCAACTGACTAGCTTCTCCTACAATGAGCAGTTCTTC CATQLTSFSYNEQFF
TRBJ1-6 TRBV7-3 NA NA TGTGCCAGCAGCTTAACAATTCTTAATTCACCCCTCCACTTT CASSLTILNSPLHF
TRBJ2-3 TRBV9 TRBD2 NA TGTGCCAGCAGCGTAGGATGGGGGAGCGGGGGGAACACAGATACGCAGTATTTT CASSVGWGSGGNTDTQYF
TRBJ2-7 TRBV7-9 TRBD1 NA TGTGCCGGACATGGGACAGGCTCTGGGGAGCAGTACTTC CAGHGTGSGEQYF
TRBJ1-6 TRBV9 TRBD1 few TGTGCCAGCAGCGGAGGACAGGGTGGGGGGCGTTCACCCCTCCACTTT CASSGGQGGGRSPLHF
TRBJ1-2 TRBV19 NA once TGTGCCAGTAGTATAGGCGCAGGGGCTGAGTATGGCTACACCTTC CASSIGAGAEYGYTF
TRBJ1-1 TRBV28 NA NA TGTGCCAGCTTCACGGGCGGGGGCACTGAAGCTTTCTTT CASFTGGGTEAFF
TRBJ1-4 TRBV19 TRBD1 NA TGTGCCAGTAGTATAGGGACAGGGAATGAAAAACTGTTTTTT CASSIGTGNEKLFF
TRBJ2-1 TRBV27 TRBD2 NA TGTGCCAGCAGTCCACAACTAGCGGGGTTTTACAATGAGCAGTTCTTC CASSPQLAGFYNEQFF